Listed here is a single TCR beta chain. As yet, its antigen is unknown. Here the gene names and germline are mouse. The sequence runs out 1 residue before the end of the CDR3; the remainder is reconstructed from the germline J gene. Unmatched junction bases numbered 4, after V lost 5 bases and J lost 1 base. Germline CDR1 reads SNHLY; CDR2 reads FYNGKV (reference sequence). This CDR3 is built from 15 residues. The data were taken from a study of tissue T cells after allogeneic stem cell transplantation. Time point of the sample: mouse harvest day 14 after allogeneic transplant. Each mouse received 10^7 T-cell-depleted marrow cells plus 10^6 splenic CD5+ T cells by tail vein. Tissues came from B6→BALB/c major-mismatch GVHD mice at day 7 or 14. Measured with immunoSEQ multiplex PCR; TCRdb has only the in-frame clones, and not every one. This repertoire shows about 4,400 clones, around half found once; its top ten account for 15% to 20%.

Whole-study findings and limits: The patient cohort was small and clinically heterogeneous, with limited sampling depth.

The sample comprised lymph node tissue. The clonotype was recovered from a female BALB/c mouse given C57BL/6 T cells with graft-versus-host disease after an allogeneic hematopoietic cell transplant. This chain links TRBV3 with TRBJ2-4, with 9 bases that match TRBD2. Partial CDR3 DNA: TGTGCCAGCAGCCTCCGACTGGGGGGTCAAAACACCTTGTAC. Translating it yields CASSLRLGGQNTLY. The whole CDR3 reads CASSLRLGGQNTLYF.